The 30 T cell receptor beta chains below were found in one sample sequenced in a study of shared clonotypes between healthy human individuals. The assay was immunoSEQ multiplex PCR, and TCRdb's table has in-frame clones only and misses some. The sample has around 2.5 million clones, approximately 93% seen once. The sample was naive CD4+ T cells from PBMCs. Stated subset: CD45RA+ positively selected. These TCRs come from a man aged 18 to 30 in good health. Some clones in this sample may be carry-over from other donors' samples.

This chain's CDR3 is CASRTDRGYGYTF. DNA for the CDR3: TGTGCCAGCCGCACGGACAGAGGCTATGGCTACACCTTC. The chain has TRBV19 and TRBJ1-2, with TRBD1 as a possible D gene (6 bases). Germline CDR1 reads LNHDA; CDR2 reads SQIVND (reference sequence). V shed 9 bases and J shed 4 bases, with 15 bases lying between them. This CDR3 has 13 amino acids.

The CDR3 is CASSPRTSEETQYF. The CDR3 DNA sequence: TGCGCCAGCAGCCCCCGGACTAGCGAGGAGACCCAGTACTTC. The chain has TRBV5-1 and TRBJ2-5, with 9 bases matching TRBD2. CDR1 and CDR2 (germline): SGHRS, YFSETQ. The CDR3 sequence is 14 residues long. V lost 4 bases and J lost 5; bases outside the gene matches: 6.

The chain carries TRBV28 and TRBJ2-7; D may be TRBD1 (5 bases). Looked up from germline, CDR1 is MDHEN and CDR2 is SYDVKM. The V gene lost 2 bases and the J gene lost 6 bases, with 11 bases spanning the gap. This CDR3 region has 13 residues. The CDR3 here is CASSLEARAEQYF. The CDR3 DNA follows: TGTGCCAGCAGTTTAGAGGCCAGGGCCGAGCAGTACTTC.

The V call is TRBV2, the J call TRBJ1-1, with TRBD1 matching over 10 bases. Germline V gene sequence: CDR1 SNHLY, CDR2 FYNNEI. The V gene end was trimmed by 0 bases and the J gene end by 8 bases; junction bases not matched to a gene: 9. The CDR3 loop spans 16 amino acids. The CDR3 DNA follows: TGTGCCAGCAGTGAAGCTTCCGGGACAGGGGTCCGGGAAGCTTTCTTT. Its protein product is CASSEASGTGVREAFF.

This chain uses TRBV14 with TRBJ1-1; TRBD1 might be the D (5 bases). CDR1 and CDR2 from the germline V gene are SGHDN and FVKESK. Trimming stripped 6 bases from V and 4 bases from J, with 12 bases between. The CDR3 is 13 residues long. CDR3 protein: CASSQGSVTEAFF. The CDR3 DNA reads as TGTGCCAGCAGTCAGGGCTCGGTCACTGAAGCTTTCTTT.

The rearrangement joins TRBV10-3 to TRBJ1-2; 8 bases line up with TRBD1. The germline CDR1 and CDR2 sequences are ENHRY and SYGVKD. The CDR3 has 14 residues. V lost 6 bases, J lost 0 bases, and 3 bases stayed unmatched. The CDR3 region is CAIRRQGPNYGYTF. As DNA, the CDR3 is TGTGCCATCAGACGACAGGGGCCTAACTATGGCTACACCTTC.

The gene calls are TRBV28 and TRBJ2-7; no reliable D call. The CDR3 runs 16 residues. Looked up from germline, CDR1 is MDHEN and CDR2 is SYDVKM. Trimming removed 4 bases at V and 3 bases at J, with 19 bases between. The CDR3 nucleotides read TGTGCCAGCAGTTCAATTCGGGTACCAATGTACTACGAGCAGTACTTC. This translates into CASSSIRVPMYYEQYF.

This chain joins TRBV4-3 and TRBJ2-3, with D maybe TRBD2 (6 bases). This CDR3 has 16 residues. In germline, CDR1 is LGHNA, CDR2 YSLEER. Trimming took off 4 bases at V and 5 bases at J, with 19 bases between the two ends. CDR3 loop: CASSLDGTGVVDTQYF. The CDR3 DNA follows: TGCGCCAGCAGCCTCGATGGGACGGGAGTGGTAGATACGCAGTATTTT.

The CDR3 reads CASSSGVYEQFF. The CDR3, as DNA: TGTGCCAGCAGTTCGGGTGTTTATGAGCAGTTCTTC. V and J are TRBV28 and TRBJ2-1; D is unclear. CDR3 length equals 12 residues. Trimming stripped 4 bases from V and 8 bases from J, with 9 bases between. From germline, CDR1 is MDHEN and CDR2 SYDVKM.

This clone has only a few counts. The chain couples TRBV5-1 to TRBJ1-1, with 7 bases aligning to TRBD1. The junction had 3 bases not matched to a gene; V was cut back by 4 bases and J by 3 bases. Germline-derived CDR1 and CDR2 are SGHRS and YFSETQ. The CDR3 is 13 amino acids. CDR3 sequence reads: CASSVGQHTEAFF. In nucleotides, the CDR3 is TGCGCCAGCAGCGTGGGACAGCACACTGAAGCTTTCTTT.

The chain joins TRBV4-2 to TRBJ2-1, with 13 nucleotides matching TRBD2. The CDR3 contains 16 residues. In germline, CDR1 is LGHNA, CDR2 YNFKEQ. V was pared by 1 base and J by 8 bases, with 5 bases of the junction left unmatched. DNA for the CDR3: TGTGCCAGCAGCCAAGCCGGGACTAGCGGGACGGATGAGCAGTTCTTC. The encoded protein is CASSQAGTSGTDEQFF.

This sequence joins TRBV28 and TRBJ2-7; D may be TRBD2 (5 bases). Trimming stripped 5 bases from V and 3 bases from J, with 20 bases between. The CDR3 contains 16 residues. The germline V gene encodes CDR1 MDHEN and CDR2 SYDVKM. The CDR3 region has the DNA TGTGCCAGCAGTACCCCCCGGAGAGGGAGCATCTACGAGCAGTACTTC. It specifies CASSTPRRGSIYEQYF.

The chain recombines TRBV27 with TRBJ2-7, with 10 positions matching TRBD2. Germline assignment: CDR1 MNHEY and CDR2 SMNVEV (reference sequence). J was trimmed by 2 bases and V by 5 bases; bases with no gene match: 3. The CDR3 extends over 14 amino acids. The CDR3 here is CASSASGSPYEQYF. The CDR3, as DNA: TGTGCCAGCAGTGCTAGCGGGAGTCCCTACGAGCAGTACTTC.

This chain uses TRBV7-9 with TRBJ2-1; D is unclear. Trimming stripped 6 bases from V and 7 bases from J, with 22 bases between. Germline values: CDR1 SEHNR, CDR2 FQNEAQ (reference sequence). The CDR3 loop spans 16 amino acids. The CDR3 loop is CASSRRMGPPGNEQFF. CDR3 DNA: TGTGCCAGCAGTCGTAGGATGGGCCCACCGGGTAATGAGCAGTTCTTC.

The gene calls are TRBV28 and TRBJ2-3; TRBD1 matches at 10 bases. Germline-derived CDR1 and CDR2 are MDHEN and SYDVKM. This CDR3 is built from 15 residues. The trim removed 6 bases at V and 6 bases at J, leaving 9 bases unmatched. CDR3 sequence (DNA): TGTGCCAGCAGGAACCTCGGACAGGGGGGGGATACGCAGTATTTT. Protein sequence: CASRNLGQGGDTQYF.

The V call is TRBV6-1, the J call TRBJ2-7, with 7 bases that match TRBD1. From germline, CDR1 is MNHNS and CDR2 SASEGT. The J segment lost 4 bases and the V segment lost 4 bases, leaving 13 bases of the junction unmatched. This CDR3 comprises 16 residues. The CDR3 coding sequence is TGTGCCAGCAGTGCTCAGGGGGACCTAGGTGGTTACGAGCAGTACTTC. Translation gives CASSAQGDLGGYEQYF.

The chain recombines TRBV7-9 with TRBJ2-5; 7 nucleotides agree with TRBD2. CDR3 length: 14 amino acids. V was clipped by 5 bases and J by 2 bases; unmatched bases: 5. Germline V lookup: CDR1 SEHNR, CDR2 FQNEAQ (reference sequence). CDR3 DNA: TGTGCCAGCAGCACAAGCGGGGCTCAAGAGACCCAGTACTTC. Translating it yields CASSTSGAQETQYF.

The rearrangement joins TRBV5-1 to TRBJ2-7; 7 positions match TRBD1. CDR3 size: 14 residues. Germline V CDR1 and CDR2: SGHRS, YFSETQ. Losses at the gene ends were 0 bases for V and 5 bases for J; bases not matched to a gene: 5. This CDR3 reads CASSLGGTDDEQYF. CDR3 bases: TGCGCCAGCAGCTTGGGGGGGACAGATGACGAGCAGTACTTC.

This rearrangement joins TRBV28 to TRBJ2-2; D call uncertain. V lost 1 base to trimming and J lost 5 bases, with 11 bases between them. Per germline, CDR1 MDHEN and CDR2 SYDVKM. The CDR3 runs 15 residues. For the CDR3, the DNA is TGTGCCAGCAGTTTATCGGCGAGTGGGACCGGGGAGCTGTTTTTT. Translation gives CASSLSASGTGELFF.

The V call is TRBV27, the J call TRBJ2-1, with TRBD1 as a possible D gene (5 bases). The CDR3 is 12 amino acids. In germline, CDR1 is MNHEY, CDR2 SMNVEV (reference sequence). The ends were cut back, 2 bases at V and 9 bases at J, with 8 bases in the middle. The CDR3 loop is CASSLIRGEQFF. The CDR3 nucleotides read TGTGCCAGCAGTTTAATTAGGGGTGAGCAGTTCTTC.

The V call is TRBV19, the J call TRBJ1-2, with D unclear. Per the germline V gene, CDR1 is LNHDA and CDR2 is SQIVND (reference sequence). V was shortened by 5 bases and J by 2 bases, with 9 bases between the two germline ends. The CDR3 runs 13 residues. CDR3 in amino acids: CASSPETNYGYTF. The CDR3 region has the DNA TGTGCCAGTAGTCCCGAGACCAACTATGGCTACACCTTC. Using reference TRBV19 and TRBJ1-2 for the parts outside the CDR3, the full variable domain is DGGITQSPKYLFRKEGQNVTLSCEQNLNHDAMYWYRQDPGQGLRLIYYSQIVNDFQKGDIAEGYSVSREKKESFPLTVTSAQKNPTAFYLCASSPETNYGYTFGSGTRLTVV.

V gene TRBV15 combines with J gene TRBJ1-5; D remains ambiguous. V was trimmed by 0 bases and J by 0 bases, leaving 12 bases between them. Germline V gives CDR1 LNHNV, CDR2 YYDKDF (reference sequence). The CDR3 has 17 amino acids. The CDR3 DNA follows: TGTGCCACCAGCAGAGATCGGTCAGCTTATAGCAATCAGCCCCAGCATTTT. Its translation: CATSRDRSAYSNQPQHF.

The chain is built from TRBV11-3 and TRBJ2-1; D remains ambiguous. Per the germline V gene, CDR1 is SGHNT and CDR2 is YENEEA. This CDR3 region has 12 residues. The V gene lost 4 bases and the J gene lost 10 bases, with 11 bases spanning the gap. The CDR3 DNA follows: TGTGCCAGCAGCTCCAATTTTGGCGAGCAGTTCTTC. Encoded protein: CASSSNFGEQFF.

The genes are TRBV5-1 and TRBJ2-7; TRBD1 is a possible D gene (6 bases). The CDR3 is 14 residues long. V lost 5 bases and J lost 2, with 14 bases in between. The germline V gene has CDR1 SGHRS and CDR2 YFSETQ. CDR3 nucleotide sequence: TGCGCCAGCAGTTCAGGGGCTCATACCTACGAGCAGTACTTC. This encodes CASSSGAHTYEQYF.

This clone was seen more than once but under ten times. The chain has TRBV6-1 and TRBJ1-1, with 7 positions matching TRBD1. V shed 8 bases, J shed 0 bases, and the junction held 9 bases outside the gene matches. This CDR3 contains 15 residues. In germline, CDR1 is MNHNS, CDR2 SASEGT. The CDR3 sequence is CASRWDSRVNTEAFF. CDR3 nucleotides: TGTGCCAGCCGCTGGGACAGCCGAGTGAACACTGAAGCTTTCTTT.

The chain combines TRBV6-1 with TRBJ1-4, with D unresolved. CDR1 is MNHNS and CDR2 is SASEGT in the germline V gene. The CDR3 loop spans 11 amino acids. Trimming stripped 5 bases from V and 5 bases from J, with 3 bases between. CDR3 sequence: CASSSNEKLFF. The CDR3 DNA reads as TGTGCCAGCAGTTCGAATGAAAAACTGTTTTTT.

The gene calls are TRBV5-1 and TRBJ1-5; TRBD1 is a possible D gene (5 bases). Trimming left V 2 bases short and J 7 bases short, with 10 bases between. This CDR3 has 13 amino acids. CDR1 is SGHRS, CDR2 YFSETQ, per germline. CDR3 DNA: TGCGCCAGCAGCTTAGGGGACCGGCAGCCCCAGCATTTT. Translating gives CASSLGDRQPQHF.

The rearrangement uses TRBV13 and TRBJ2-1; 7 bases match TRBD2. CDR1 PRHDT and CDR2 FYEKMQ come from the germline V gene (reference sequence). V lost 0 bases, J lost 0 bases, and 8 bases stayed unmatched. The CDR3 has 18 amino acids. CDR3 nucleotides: TGTGCCAGCAGCTTAGGAAGACTAGCTCCGAGCTCCTACAATGAGCAGTTCTTC. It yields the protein CASSLGRLAPSSYNEQFF.

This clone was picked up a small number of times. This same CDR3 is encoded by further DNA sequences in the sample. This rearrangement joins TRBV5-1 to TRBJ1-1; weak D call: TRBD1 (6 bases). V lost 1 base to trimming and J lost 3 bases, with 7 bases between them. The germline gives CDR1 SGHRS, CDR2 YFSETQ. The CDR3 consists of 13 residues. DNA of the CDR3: TGCGCCAGCAGCTTGTCAGGGGACACTGAAGCTTTCTTT. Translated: CASSLSGDTEAFF.

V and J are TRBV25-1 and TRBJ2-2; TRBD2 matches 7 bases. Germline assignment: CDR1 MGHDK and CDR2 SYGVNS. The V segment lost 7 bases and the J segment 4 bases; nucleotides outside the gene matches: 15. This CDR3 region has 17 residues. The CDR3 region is CASTIPGRERGTGELFF. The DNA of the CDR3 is TGTGCCAGCACCATCCCGGGGCGGGAGAGGGGCACCGGGGAGCTGTTTTTT.